The rows below give T cell receptor beta chains drawn from one sample of a study of human T cells and chemical hapten exposure. TCRdb passed the RACE reads through MiXCR, listing each CDR3 protein once. The table has tens of thousands of distinct CDR3 sequences, roughly 12% seen once; the top ten hold about 4%. The specimen was whole blood, collected in connection with sensitization to the hapten diphenylcyclopropenone (DPC). The receptors here all came from a middle-aged woman with alopecia areata. Some clones in this sample may be carry-over from other donors' samples. CDR3s include the opening cysteine and the closing phenylalanine or tryptophan. Each record gives: CDR3 DNA, CDR3 protein, clone size, D gene, V gene, J gene. A D gene is named only where the DNA matches it firmly. Size is stated for part of the rows, as once, few or many counts, or as a class when the clone is expanded.

TGTGCCAGCAGCCTTGGGGCGGCCGAGCAGTACTTC	CASSLGAAEQYF	.	.	TRBV11-2	TRBJ2-7
TGTGCCAGCAGTTTGAGAAGCCCCGCCGGCGAGCAGTACTTC	CASSLRSPAGEQYF	few	.	TRBV12-3/TRBV12-4	TRBJ2-7
TGCAGCGCCCTGGACGGATCCTACGAGCAGTACTTC	CSALDGSYEQYF	few	.	TRBV29-1	TRBJ2-7
TGTGCCAGCAGCCAACGCTCAGATACGCAGTATTTT	CASSQRSDTQYF	.	.	TRBV3-2	TRBJ2-3
TGTGCCAGCAACGAACCGGGGGGAGGCTATGGCTACACCTTC	CASNEPGGGYGYTF	.	.	TRBV28	TRBJ1-2
TGTGCCAGCAGTTACGGTGGGGCGGGGTGGAATGAGCAGTTCTTC	CASSYGGAGWNEQFF	.	.	TRBV6-5	TRBJ2-1
TGTGCCAGCAGTTCCGCGGACAGGCGAGCTTTCTTT	CASSSADRRAFF	many	TRBD1	TRBV6-6	TRBJ1-1
TGCAGCGTCCCGACTAGCGGAACCTACAATGAGCAGTTCTTC	CSVPTSGTYNEQFF	.	TRBD2	TRBV29-1	TRBJ2-1
TGTGCCAGCAGGGTTGGGACCGGGAATGAAAAACTGTTTTTT	CASRVGTGNEKLFF	.	.	TRBV12-3/TRBV12-4	TRBJ1-4
TGTGCCAGCAGCCCCAGGGCGCAGAAGGGTGAAAAACTGTTTTTT	CASSPRAQKGEKLFF	many	.	TRBV7-3	TRBJ1-4
TGTGCCAGCAGCTTAGAAGGGACAGGGAGGAGCTCCTACAATGAGCAGTTCTTC	CASSLEGTGRSSYNEQFF	.	TRBD1	TRBV11-2	TRBJ2-1
TGTGCCAGCAGCCCATCAGGGGGGGGTCAGCCCCAGCATTTT	CASSPSGGGQPQHF	many	TRBD1	TRBV7-2	TRBJ1-5
TGTGCCAGCAGCCAAGAAACAGGGGAAGGAAGATATGGCGACACCTTC	CASSQETGEGRYGDTF	.	TRBD1	TRBV14	TRBJ1-2
TGCAGCGTTGAACCCGCCGGGACAGGGACCGTCAATGAGCAGTTCTTC	CSVEPAGTGTVNEQFF	.	TRBD1	TRBV29-1	TRBJ2-1
TGTGCCAGCACTGAGACCGTGAGCTCCTACAATGAGCAGTTCTTC	CASTETVSSYNEQFF	.	.	TRBV28	TRBJ2-1
TGTGCCAGCAGCTCCCCCCCGTACAATGAGCAGTTCTTC	CASSSPPYNEQFF	few	.	TRBV5-6	TRBJ2-1
TGTGCCAGCAGCATCCAGCGGGGGGGGACCTACAATGAGCAGTTCTTC	CASSIQRGGTYNEQFF	many	TRBD2	TRBV7-2	TRBJ2-1
TGCAGCGTTGAGAGTCTAGCGGGTGGAGCACCGGGCGAGCAGTACTTC	CSVESLAGGAPGEQYF	few	TRBD2	TRBV29-1	TRBJ2-7
TGCAGTGCTAGAGATGGACGGGGCACTGAAGCTTTCTTT	CSARDGRGTEAFF	.	.	TRBV20-1	TRBJ1-1
TGTGCCAGCAGAGTCGGGGGGGAGACTGAAGCTTTCTTT	CASRVGGETEAFF	.	.	TRBV6-2/TRBV6-3	TRBJ1-1
TGTGCCAGCAGTTACCCGGGACAGTCGGAAGAAGCTTTCTTT	CASSYPGQSEEAFF	few	TRBD1	TRBV6-2/TRBV6-3	TRBJ1-1
TGTGCCAGCAGTTACTCTGAGGCGGTCCTCCAAGAGACCCAGTACTTC	CASSYSEAVLQETQYF	few	.	TRBV6-5	TRBJ2-5
TGTGCCAGCAGGGCCCTGAACACCGGGGAGCTGTTTTTT	CASRALNTGELFF	few	.	TRBV5-4	TRBJ2-2
TGTGCCAGCAGCGAAGGACTAGCCAAAAACATTCAGTACTTC	CASSEGLAKNIQYF	.	.	TRBV9	TRBJ2-4
TGTGCCAGCAGGGTTGCCTCCTACAATGAGCAGTTCTTC	CASRVASYNEQFF	many	.	TRBV2	TRBJ2-1
TGTGCCAGCTCCCCGACAGGGTACGAGACCCAGTACTTC	CASSPTGYETQYF	.	TRBD1	TRBV18	TRBJ2-5
TGTGCCAGCAGCCAAGATGGGACTAGCGGCTACAATGGGCAGTTCTTC	CASSQDGTSGYNGQFF	.	TRBD2	TRBV4-2	TRBJ2-1
TGTGCCAGCAGTCTGGGGACACCGAACACTGAAGCTTTCTTT	CASSLGTPNTEAFF	few	.	TRBV28	TRBJ1-1
TGTGCCAGCAGCGGGGGACATACGAACACCGGGGAGCTGTTTTTT	CASSGGHTNTGELFF	.	.	TRBV2	TRBJ2-2
TGCAGTGCTACTGGGACTCTGAGGGAGCAGTACTTC	CSATGTLREQYF	few	.	TRBV20-1	TRBJ2-7
TGTGCCAGCTCACCACCCGCGAATACGCAGTATTTT	CASSPPANTQYF	many	.	TRBV18	TRBJ2-3
TGCGCCAGCAGCTTGTATGGAGGAAGCACAGATACGCAGTATTTT	CASSLYGGSTDTQYF	.	.	TRBV5-1	TRBJ2-3
TGTGCCAGCAGTTTCGAGGCTGGGTTTGGTGAGCAGTTCTTC	CASSFEAGFGEQFF	many	.	TRBV6-2/TRBV6-3	TRBJ2-1
TGCAGCGTTGCAGGGGGCGGGAATCAGCCCCAGCATTTT	CSVAGGGNQPQHF	.	TRBD1	TRBV29-1	TRBJ1-5
TGCAGCGTTGAAGGAGGCACAGATACGCAGTATTTT	CSVEGGTDTQYF	few	.	TRBV29-1	TRBJ2-3
TGTGCCAGCAGTTTGGGGGGGCTCGGTGAAAAACTGTTTTTT	CASSLGGLGEKLFF	.	.	TRBV12-3/TRBV12-4	TRBJ1-4
TGCAGCGTTGACGAGCAAGAGACCCAGTACTTC	CSVDEQETQYF	many	.	TRBV29-1	TRBJ2-5
TGTGCCAGCAGTGCCCCGGGACAGGGTAATCAGCCCCAGCATTTT	CASSAPGQGNQPQHF	.	TRBD1	TRBV2	TRBJ1-5
TGTGCCAGCAGTACCTACCAGGGGGGGGAGCAGTTCTTC	CASSTYQGGEQFF	many	.	TRBV6-2/TRBV6-3	TRBJ2-1
TGCAGTGCTGTGGGGGGGCTAGCGGGAGTCTACTCCTACAATGAGCAGTTCTTC	CSAVGGLAGVYSYNEQFF	many	TRBD2	TRBV20-1	TRBJ2-1
TGCAGTGGGGGCATGGGGGAAACTGAAGCTTTCTTT	CSGGMGETEAFF	many	.	TRBV20-1	TRBJ1-1
TGCGCCAGCAGCTTGGTTAGCGGGGGATACAATGAGCAGTTCTTC	CASSLVSGGYNEQFF	.	TRBD2	TRBV5-1	TRBJ2-1
TGTGCCAGTAGTATTGGCCAGGTGTATCAGCCCCAGCATTTT	CASSIGQVYQPQHF	many	.	TRBV19	TRBJ1-5
TGCGCCAGCAGCTTGCAGGGGGCAGGTGAAAAACTGTTTTTT	CASSLQGAGEKLFF	many	TRBD1	TRBV5-1	TRBJ1-4
TGCAGCGGTAGCGGGAGTCCCAACGGGGAGCTGTTTTTT	CSGSGSPNGELFF	few	TRBD2	TRBV29-1	TRBJ2-2
TGCGCCAGCAGCCAAGAAGGGGGGCGCGGGTCCGAAAAACTGTTTTTT	CASSQEGGRGSEKLFF	.	.	TRBV4-3	TRBJ1-4
TGTGCCAGCAGCCCTCCCCCACATGTAACCTACGAGCAGTACTTC	CASSPPPHVTYEQYF	.	.	TRBV11-2	TRBJ2-7
TGCAGCTTCCGGGGGGGAGCTGGGGCCAACGTCCTGACTTTC	CSFRGGAGANVLTF	many	TRBD2	TRBV29-1	TRBJ2-6
TGTGCCATCAGCGGACAGCGCTCCTACAATGAGCAGTTCTTC	CAISGQRSYNEQFF	few	.	TRBV10-3	TRBJ2-1
TGTGCCAGCAGTTTAACTAGCGGGGCGAACACCGGGGAGCTGTTTTTT	CASSLTSGANTGELFF	.	TRBD2	TRBV27	TRBJ2-2